This T cell receptor beta chain appears in the sequencing data of a study of CD8+ T cells in alopecia areata. Treatment specified: oral pan-JAK inhibitor, 5-10 mg twice daily. Extraction and reverse transcription of RNA yielded cDNA as the sequencing template. Assay used: immunoSEQ multiplex PCR; TCRdb lists only in-frame clones, some missing. The sample contains around 180,000 clones, over 55% of which appear only once. Trimming removed 2 bases from V and 0 bases from J; junction bases left unmatched: 4. Looked up from germline, CDR1 is SGDLS and CDR2 is YYNGEE. There are 15 residues in the CDR3. The specimen was CD4+ T cells sorted from blood, collected at week 24, from a patient treated with tofacitinib. The rearrangement links TRBV9 to TRBJ1-1; 7 bases match TRBD1. The sequence was obtained from a human donor with alopecia areata. The CDR3 coding sequence is TGTGCCAGCAGCGTCGAGACAGGGTTGAACACTGAAGCTTTCTTT. As protein: CASSVETGLNTEAFF.